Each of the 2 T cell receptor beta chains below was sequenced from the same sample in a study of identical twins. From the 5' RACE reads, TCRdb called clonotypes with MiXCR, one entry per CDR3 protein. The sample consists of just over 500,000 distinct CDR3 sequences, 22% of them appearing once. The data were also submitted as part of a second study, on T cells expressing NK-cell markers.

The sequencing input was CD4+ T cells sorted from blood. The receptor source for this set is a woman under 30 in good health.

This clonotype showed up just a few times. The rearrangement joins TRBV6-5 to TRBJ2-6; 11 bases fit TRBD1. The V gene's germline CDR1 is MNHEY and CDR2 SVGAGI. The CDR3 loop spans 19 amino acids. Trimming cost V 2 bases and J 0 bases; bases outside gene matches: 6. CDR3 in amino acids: CASSYQTGTGGSGANVLTF. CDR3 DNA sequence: TGTGCCAGCAGTTACCAAACCGGGACAGGGGGCTCTGGGGCCAACGTCCTGACTTTC.

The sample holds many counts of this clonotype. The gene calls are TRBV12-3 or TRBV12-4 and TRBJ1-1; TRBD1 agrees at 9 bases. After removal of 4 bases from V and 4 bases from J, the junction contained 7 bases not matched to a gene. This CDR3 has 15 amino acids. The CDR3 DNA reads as TGTGCCAGCAGTTCGGCCACAGGGGGCTTCACTGAAGCTTTCTTT. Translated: CASSSATGGFTEAFF.